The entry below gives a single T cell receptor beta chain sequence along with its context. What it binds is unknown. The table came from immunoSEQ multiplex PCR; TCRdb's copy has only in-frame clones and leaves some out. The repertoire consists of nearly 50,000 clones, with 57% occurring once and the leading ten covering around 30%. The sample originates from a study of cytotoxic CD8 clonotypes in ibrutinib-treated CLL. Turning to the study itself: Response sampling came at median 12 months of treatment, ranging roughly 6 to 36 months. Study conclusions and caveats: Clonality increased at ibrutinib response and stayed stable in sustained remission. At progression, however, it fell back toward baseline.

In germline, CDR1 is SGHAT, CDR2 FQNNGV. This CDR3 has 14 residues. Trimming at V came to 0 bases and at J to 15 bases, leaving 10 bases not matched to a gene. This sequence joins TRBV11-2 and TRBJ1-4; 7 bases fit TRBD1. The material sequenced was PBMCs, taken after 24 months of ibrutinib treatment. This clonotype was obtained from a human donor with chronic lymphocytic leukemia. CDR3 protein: CASSLDWGTEKLFF. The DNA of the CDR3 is TGTGCCAGCAGCTTAGACTGGGGGACAGAGAAATTGTTTTTT.